Below, 4 T cell receptor beta chains from the same sample are listed, as sequenced in a study of blood T cell repertoires in COVID-19. The method was immunoSEQ multiplex PCR; TCRdb's version includes in-frame clones alone and lacks a portion of them. Of some 94,000 clones listed, around 87% were seen once; the top ten hold roughly 15%. The sample was peripheral blood. The source is a human donor in a cohort sampled during active COVID-19.

This rearrangement joins TRBV2 to TRBJ2-1; 7 bases map to TRBD2. The germline CDR1 and CDR2 sequences are SNHLY and FYNNEI. Trimming removed 2 bases from V and 2 bases from J; junction bases left unmatched: 6. There are 16 residues in the CDR3. The DNA for the CDR3 is TGTGCCAGCAGTGAACAGGGCGGGAGACCCTACAATGAGCAGTTCTTC. This codes for CASSEQGGRPYNEQFF.

V is TRBV4-3 and J is TRBJ1-1; 8 bases fit TRBD1. The junction had 4 bases not matched to a gene; V was cut back by 0 bases and J by 1 base. Looked up from germline, CDR1 is LGHNA and CDR2 is YSLEER. This CDR3 is built from 16 residues. CDR3 in amino acids: CASSQDRTGWNTEAFF. The CDR3 DNA sequence: TGCGCCAGCAGCCAAGATAGGACAGGGTGGAACACTGAAGCTTTCTTT.

J is TRBJ2-6 and V is TRBV5-1, with D perhaps TRBD2 (6 bases). CDR1 and CDR2 (germline): SGHRS, YFSETQ. The V gene lost 0 bases and the J gene lost 0 bases, with 7 bases spanning the gap. There are 16 residues in the CDR3. The DNA for the CDR3 is TGCGCCAGCAGCTTGGGGGACTTCTCTGGGGCCAACGTCCTGACTTTC. This codes for CASSLGDFSGANVLTF.

The genes are TRBV7-3 and TRBJ2-3, with 10 bases matching TRBD1. The CDR3 is made up of 16 amino acids. Germline CDR1 and CDR2: SGHTA and FQGTGA. V gave up 6 bases and J gave up 4 bases; unmatched junction bases: 10. CDR3 protein: CASSRKSGTGADTQYF. The CDR3 DNA reads as TGTGCCAGCAGTAGAAAATCCGGGACAGGGGCAGATACGCAGTATTTT.